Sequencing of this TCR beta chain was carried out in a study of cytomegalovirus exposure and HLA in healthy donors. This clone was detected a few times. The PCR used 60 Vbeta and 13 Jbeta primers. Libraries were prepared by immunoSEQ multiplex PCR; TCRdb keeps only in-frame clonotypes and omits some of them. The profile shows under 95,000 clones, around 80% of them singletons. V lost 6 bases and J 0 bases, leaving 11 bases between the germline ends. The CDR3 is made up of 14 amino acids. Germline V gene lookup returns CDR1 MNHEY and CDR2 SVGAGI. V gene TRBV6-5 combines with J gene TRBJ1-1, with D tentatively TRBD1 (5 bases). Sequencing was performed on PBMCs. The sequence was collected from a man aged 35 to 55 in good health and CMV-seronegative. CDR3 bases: TGTGCCAGCAGGGAGACAGCCATGAACACTGAAGCTTTCTTT. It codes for CASRETAMNTEAFF.